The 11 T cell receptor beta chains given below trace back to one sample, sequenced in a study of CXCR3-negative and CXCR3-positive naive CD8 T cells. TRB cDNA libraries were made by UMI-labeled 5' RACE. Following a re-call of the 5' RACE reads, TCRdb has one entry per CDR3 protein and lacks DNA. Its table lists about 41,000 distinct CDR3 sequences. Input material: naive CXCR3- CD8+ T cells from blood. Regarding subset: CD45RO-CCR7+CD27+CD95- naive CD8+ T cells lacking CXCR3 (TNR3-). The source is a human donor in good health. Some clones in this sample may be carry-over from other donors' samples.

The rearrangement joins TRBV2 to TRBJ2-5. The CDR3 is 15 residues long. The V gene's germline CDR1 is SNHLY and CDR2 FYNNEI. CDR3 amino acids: CASRPTVFLQETQYF.

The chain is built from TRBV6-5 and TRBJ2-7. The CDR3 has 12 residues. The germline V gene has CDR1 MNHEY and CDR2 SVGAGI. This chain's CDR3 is CASSYSGVEQYF.

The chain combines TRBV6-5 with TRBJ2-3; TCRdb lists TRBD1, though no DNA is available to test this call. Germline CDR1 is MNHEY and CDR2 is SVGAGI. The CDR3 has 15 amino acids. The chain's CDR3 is CASSYGQGGTDTQYF.

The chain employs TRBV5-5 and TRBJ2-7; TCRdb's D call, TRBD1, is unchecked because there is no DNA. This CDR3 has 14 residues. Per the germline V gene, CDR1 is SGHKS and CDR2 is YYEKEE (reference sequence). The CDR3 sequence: CASSSDRGTYEQYF.

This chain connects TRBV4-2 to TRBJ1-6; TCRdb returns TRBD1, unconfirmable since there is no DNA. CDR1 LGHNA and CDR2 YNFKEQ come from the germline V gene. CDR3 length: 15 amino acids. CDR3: CASSQGDREISPLHF.

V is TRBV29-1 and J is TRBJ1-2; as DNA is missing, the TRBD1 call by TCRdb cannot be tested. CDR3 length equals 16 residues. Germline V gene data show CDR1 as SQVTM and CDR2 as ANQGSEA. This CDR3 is CSVEAPRDGDFYGYTF.

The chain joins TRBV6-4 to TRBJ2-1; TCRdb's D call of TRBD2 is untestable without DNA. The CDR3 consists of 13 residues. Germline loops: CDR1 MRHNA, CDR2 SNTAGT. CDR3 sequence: CASSDSLVSEQFF.

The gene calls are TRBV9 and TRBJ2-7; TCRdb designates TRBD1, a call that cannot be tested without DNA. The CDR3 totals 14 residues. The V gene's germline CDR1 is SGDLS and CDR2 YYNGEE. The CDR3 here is CASTPGQGSYEQYF. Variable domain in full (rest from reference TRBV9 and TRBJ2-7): DSGVTQTPKHLITATGQRVTLRCSPRSGDLSVYWYQQSLDQGLQFLIQYYNGEERAKGNILERFSAQQFPDLHSELNLSSLELGDSALYFCASTPGQGSYEQYFGPGTRLTVT.

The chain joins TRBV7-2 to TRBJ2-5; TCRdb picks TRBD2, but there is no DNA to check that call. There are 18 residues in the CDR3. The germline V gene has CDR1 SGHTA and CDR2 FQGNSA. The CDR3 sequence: CASSLGASGGTYQETQYF.

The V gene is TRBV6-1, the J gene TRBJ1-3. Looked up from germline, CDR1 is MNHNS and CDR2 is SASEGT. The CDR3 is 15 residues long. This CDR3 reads CASSEVVGSGNTTYF.

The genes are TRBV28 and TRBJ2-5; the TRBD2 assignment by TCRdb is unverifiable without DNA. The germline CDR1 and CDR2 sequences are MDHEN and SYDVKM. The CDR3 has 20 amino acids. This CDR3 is CASSLTTGGEAQTVQETQYF.